The 8 T cell receptor beta chains below were found in one sample sequenced in a study of OX40 agonist ivuxolimab in advanced cancers. Clones were sequenced by immunoSEQ multiplex PCR, and TCRdb holds only the in-frame ones, with some missing. This repertoire shows around 62,000 clones, 85% to 90% found once; its top ten account for around 0.7%. Here the sequenced sample was CD4+ or CD8+ T cells sorted from blood, taken in a trial of the OX40 agonist ivuxolimab. These receptors originate from an adult with an advanced solid tumor such as melanoma, head and neck, liver or kidney cancer.

This chain joins TRBV4-1 and TRBJ2-5; D may be TRBD2 (6 bases). Germline V gene lookup returns CDR1 MGHRA and CDR2 YSYEKL. The CDR3 is 15 residues long. Trimming pared 4 bases from V and 0 bases from J, leaving 12 bases between. The CDR3 here is CASSPVGGHQETQYF. The CDR3 DNA reads TGCGCCAGCAGCCCCGTGGGGGGACACCAAGAGACCCAGTACTTC.

A few counts support this clone. The chain recombines TRBV14 with TRBJ2-1, with D perhaps matching TRBD1 or TRBD2 (5 bases each). From germline, CDR1 is SGHDN and CDR2 FVKESK. The CDR3 has 14 amino acids. V dropped 4 bases and J dropped 3 bases, with 10 bases sitting between them. The CDR3 reads CASSREGSYNEQFF. The DNA for the CDR3 is TGTGCCAGCAGCCGCGAGGGGAGCTACAATGAGCAGTTCTTC.

The chain employs TRBV19 and TRBJ2-1; perhaps TRBD2 as D (6 bases). This CDR3 is built from 17 residues. V gave up 3 bases and J gave up 4 bases, with 19 bases separating them. The V gene's germline CDR1 is LNHDA and CDR2 SQIVND (reference sequence). The CDR3 DNA follows: TGTGCCAGTAGTATGGAGGGCATAGGTAGCGCTTACAATGAGCAGTTCTTC. Translated: CASSMEGIGSAYNEQFF.

The chain links TRBV5-1 to TRBJ1-4; no clear D. CDR1 is SGHRS, CDR2 YFSETQ, per germline. The CDR3 loop spans 14 amino acids. V lost 0 bases to trimming and J lost 2 bases, with 5 bases between them. The CDR3 nucleotides are TGCGCCAGCAGCTTGGACAGCACTAATGAAAAACTGTTTTTT. It encodes CASSLDSTNEKLFF.

The chain joins TRBV15 to TRBJ1-5; D ambiguous. This CDR3 is built from 14 residues. The V gene lost 1 base and the J gene lost 6 bases, with 10 bases spanning the gap. Germline V gene sequence: CDR1 LNHNV, CDR2 YYDKDF (reference sequence). CDR3 in amino acids: CATSRGQGLQPQHF. CDR3 DNA: TGTGCCACCAGCAGAGGACAAGGGCTTCAGCCCCAGCATTTT.

This chain links TRBV7-9 with TRBJ2-5; 14 bases align to TRBD2. Germline V gives CDR1 SEHNR, CDR2 FQNEAQ (reference sequence). With V trimmed by 5 bases and J by 4 bases, 12 bases remained unmatched. The CDR3 spans 18 residues. CDR3 nucleotides: TGTGCCAGCAGCCAAAGGACTAGCGGGGGGTCCACACGAGAGACCCAGTACTTC. Its translation is CASSQRTSGGSTRETQYF.

V usage is TRBV10-3 and J usage is TRBJ2-7; the match to TRBD1 covers 8 bases. The CDR3 consists of 15 residues. Germline lookup yields CDR1 ENHRY and CDR2 SYGVKD. V lost 3 bases, J lost 3 bases, and 7 bases stayed unmatched. CDR3 region: CAISDLRQGIYEQYF. The CDR3 DNA sequence: TGTGCCATCAGTGATTTGAGACAGGGGATCTACGAGCAGTACTTC.

The V call is TRBV5-1, the J call TRBJ2-5; D might be TRBD2 (6 bases). The CDR3 sequence is 14 residues long. CDR1 SGHRS and CDR2 YFSETQ come from the germline V gene. V was shortened by 5 bases and J by 2 bases, with 13 bases between the two germline ends. The DNA for the CDR3 is TGCGCCAGCAGTACCGGGACTGGACAAGAGACCCAGTACTTC. It yields the protein CASSTGTGQETQYF.